Each of the 21 T cell receptor beta chains below was sequenced from the same sample in a study of T cell repertoires in cytomegalovirus infection. These receptors lack a known antigen. TCRdb reprocessed the reads via MiXCR and lists one record per CDR3 protein. Seen here are around 100,000 distinct CDR3 sequences, 30% to 35% observed once, and the top ten hold 41%. Specimen: CD8+ T cells from cultured PBMCs, collected from culture after CMV antigen stimulation. The receptors derive from a human donor in good health (CMV status not recorded). Some clones in this sample may be carry-over from other donors' samples.

The chain combines TRBV4-3 with TRBJ1-1, with D maybe TRBD1 (5 bases). Trimming removed 7 bases at V and 3 bases at J, with 18 bases between. The length of the CDR3 is 15 residues. CDR1 and CDR2 from the germline V gene are LGHNA and YSLEER. CDR3 nucleotides: TGCGCCAGCAAGCCCTCGGACACGCCGGACACTGAAGCTTTCTTT. Translation gives CASKPSDTPDTEAFF.

This clonotype was detected a few times. V gene TRBV7-9 combines with J gene TRBJ2-7; 8 bases agree with TRBD1. The germline CDR1 and CDR2 sequences are SEHNR and FQNEAQ (reference sequence). The CDR3 extends over 15 amino acids. The trim removed 1 base at V and 6 bases at J, leaving 8 bases unmatched. The CDR3 nucleotides are TGTGCCAGCAGCTTAGTGGCAGGGGGCTCGGCCGAGCAGTACTTC. This sequence encodes CASSLVAGGSAEQYF. The entire variable domain, with the rest obtained from reference TRBV7-9 and TRBJ2-7, is as follows: DTGVSQNPRHKITKRGQNVTFRCDPISEHNRLYWYRQTLGQGPEFLTYFQNEAQLEKSRLLSDRFSAERPKGSFSTLEIQRTEQGDSAMYLCASSLVAGGSAEQYFGPGTRLTVT.

This clonotype was observed a handful of times. DNA of the CDR3: TGCGCCAGCACCTTCAGCGGGCATGAGCAGTTCTTC. It codes for CASTFSGHEQFF. This chain links TRBV10-2 with TRBJ2-1; tentatively, D is TRBD2 (6 bases). CDR1 and CDR2 from the germline V gene are WSHSY and SAAADI. The germline V and J ends were trimmed by 7 bases and 8 bases, with 12 bases remaining between them. There are 12 residues in the CDR3.

This clonotype was recorded a few times. This chain connects TRBV2 to TRBJ2-7; D may be TRBD1 (6 bases). CDR3 size: 16 residues. CDR1 is SNHLY, CDR2 FYNNEI, per germline. Trimming shortened V by 4 bases and J by 2 bases, and 18 bases separated the two germline ends. The CDR3 spells CASSAETGAFPYEQYF. CDR3 nucleotides: TGTGCCAGCAGTGCTGAGACAGGAGCCTTTCCCTACGAGCAGTACTTC.

The chain links TRBV18 to TRBJ1-5, with 8 positions matching TRBD1. V dropped 6 bases and J dropped 3; count of bases not matched to a gene: 10. Germline V gene sequence: CDR1 KGHSH, CDR2 LQKENI. The CDR3 sequence is 16 residues long. As DNA, the CDR3 is TGTGCCAGCTCCGCCGGGACAGGTCTGTACAATCAGCCCCAGCATTTT. As protein: CASSAGTGLYNQPQHF.

The chain combines TRBV12-3 or TRBV12-4 with TRBJ2-1, with TRBD2 as a possible D gene (5 bases). Trimming stripped 5 bases from V and 1 base from J, with 9 bases between. CDR3 length equals 14 residues. CDR3: CASSARESYNEQFF. Here the CDR3 DNA reads TGTGCCAGCAGTGCAAGGGAGTCCTACAATGAGCAGTTCTTC.

The rearrangement links TRBV2 to TRBJ2-2; a weak D match, TRBD1 (6 bases). This CDR3 contains 16 residues. The V and J ends lost 2 bases and 5 bases respectively, with 15 bases between them. Looked up from germline, CDR1 is SNHLY and CDR2 is FYNNEI. CDR3 DNA: TGTGCCAGCAGTGAACCCCAGGGGATAGGGACCGGGGAGCTGTTTTTT. Its translation: CASSEPQGIGTGELFF.

The genes are TRBV7-9 and TRBJ1-3, with D perhaps TRBD1 (5 bases). This CDR3 is built from 17 residues. The V end was cut by 7 bases, the J end by 0 bases, with 19 bases between. Germline lookup yields CDR1 SEHNR and CDR2 FQNEAQ (reference sequence). DNA of the CDR3: TGTGCCAGCATTAACCTGGGAGGGGACGACTCTGGAAACACCATATATTTT. It specifies CASINLGGDDSGNTIYF.

This clonotype was detected a few times. This sequence joins TRBV12-3 or TRBV12-4 and TRBJ2-1, with 12 bases aligning to TRBD2. With V trimmed by 6 bases and J by 10 bases, 13 bases remained unmatched. This CDR3 has 16 residues. For the CDR3, the DNA is TGTGCCAGCAGCCCGACTAGCGGGGGCCGCCGAGGGGAGCAGTTCTTC. It translates to CASSPTSGGRRGEQFF.

The V and J genes are TRBV6-8 and TRBJ1-4; D is unclear. Germline CDR1 MNHGY, CDR2 SAAAGT. The CDR3 covers 14 residues. With 2 bases removed from V and 5 bases from J, the gap between germline ends came to 9 bases. This CDR3 is CASSYGQLNEKLFF. The CDR3 DNA is TGTGCCAGCAGTTACGGCCAGCTAAATGAAAAACTGTTTTTT.

This clonotype was found a few times. The chain couples TRBV12-3 or TRBV12-4 to TRBJ2-1, with TRBD2 identical over 12 bases. Trimming took 0 bases from V and 6 from J; bases not matched to a gene: 6. The CDR3 is 17 residues long. As DNA, the CDR3 is TGTGCCAGCAGTTTAGCGACTAGCGGGGGTAGGTCCAATGAGCAGTTCTTC. The encoded protein is CASSLATSGGRSNEQFF.

The chain combines TRBV29-1 with TRBJ1-1, with no clear D. Germline V CDR1 and CDR2: SQVTM, ANQGSEA. The CDR3 runs 13 residues. Between the trimmed V and J ends, which lost 0 bases and 7 bases, there was a span of 12 bases. The chain's CDR3 is CSVEDGENYEAFF. The CDR3 nucleotides read TGCAGCGTTGAAGATGGGGAGAATTATGAAGCTTTCTTT.

This clonotype was picked up a small number of times. This CDR3 reads CASSQGGSETQYF. The CDR3, as DNA: TGTGCCAGCTCCCAGGGAGGCTCGGAGACCCAGTACTTC. The rearrangement links TRBV5-6 to TRBJ2-5; D is possibly TRBD2 (6 bases). The germline V gene encodes CDR1 SGHDT and CDR2 YYEEEE. This CDR3 region has 13 residues. V was clipped by 7 bases and J by 5 bases, with 15 bases between them. Full variable domain (remainder filled in from reference TRBV5-6 and TRBJ2-5): DAGVTQSPTHLIKTRGQQVTLRCSPKSGHDTVSWYQQALGQGPQFIFQYYEEEERQRGNFPDRFSGHQFPNYSSELNVNALLLGDSALYLCASSQGGSETQYFGPGTRLLVL.

This clonotype occurred a few times. The rearrangement links TRBV6-6 to TRBJ2-7; D not resolved. The CDR3 sequence is 14 residues long. The germline gives CDR1 MNHNY, CDR2 SVGAGI (reference sequence). Between the trimmed V and J ends, which lost 6 bases and 4 bases, there was a span of 16 bases. The CDR3: CASRRTVFLYEQYF. In nucleotides, the CDR3 is TGTGCCAGCAGGAGGACCGTTTTCTTGTACGAGCAGTACTTC.

This chain uses TRBV5-4 with TRBJ2-7; D possibly uses TRBD1 or TRBD2 (5 bases each). The CDR3 contains 14 residues. Germline V lookup: CDR1 SGHNT, CDR2 YYREEE (reference sequence). V was cut by 0 bases and J by 2 bases, with 9 bases left in between. CDR3 sequence: CASSLGGSPYEQYF. DNA of the CDR3: TGTGCCAGCAGCTTGGGGGGGTCCCCCTACGAGCAGTACTTC.

The chain has TRBV20-1 and TRBJ2-5, with 9 bases lining up with TRBD2. Unmatched junction bases numbered 10, after V lost 6 bases and J lost 5 bases. This CDR3 spans 14 amino acids. CDR1 and CDR2 (germline): DFQATT, SNEGSKA (reference sequence). Here the CDR3 reads CSANLGLAWETQYF. The DNA of the CDR3 is TGCAGTGCAAACCTGGGACTAGCATGGGAGACCCAGTACTTC.

A few counts support this clonotype. The chain joins TRBV11-3 to TRBJ2-2; D is undetermined. This CDR3 has 15 residues. Germline V gives CDR1 SGHNT, CDR2 YENEEA. With 5 bases removed from V and 4 bases from J, the gap between germline ends came to 14 bases. The CDR3 DNA reads TGTGCCAGCAGCCCCGACTCCCTATTCACCGGGGAGCTGTTTTTT. Translated: CASSPDSLFTGELFF.

The chain recombines TRBV20-1 with TRBJ2-4; 8 bases line up with TRBD2. Germline V gene data show CDR1 as DFQATT and CDR2 as SNEGSKA (reference sequence). Germline trimming cut 3 bases from V and 7 bases from J; bases unmatched to any gene: 5. The CDR3 length is 13 residues. CDR3 loop: CSARSPGGNIQYF. For the CDR3, the DNA is TGCAGTGCTAGGAGTCCGGGGGGGAACATTCAGTACTTC.

The V call is TRBV5-4, the J call TRBJ2-5; D is possibly TRBD1 or TRBD2 (5 bases each). Per the germline V gene, CDR1 is SGHNT and CDR2 is YYREEE (reference sequence). The CDR3 has 14 residues. Trimming pared 3 bases from V and 1 base from J, leaving 10 bases between. Here the CDR3 DNA reads TGTGCCAGCAGCTCTCCGGGGACCCAAGAGACCCAGTACTTC. Its translation: CASSSPGTQETQYF.

The V and J genes are TRBV5-1 and TRBJ1-1, with D possibly matching TRBD1 (5 bases). V lost 0 bases and J lost 8, with 8 bases in between. The germline gives CDR1 SGHRS, CDR2 YFSETQ. The CDR3 consists of 12 residues. Here the CDR3 DNA reads TGCGCCAGCAGCTTGGCCGCAGGGGAAGCTTTCTTT. This translates into CASSLAAGEAFF.

This clonotype was picked up a small number of times. The chain employs TRBV7-9 and TRBJ2-7; tentative D call: TRBD2 (6 bases). The V gene's germline CDR1 is SEHNR and CDR2 FQNEAQ (reference sequence). V was shortened by 0 bases and J by 2 bases, with 14 bases between the two germline ends. This CDR3 comprises 16 residues. This CDR3 is CASSLAAGHNPYEQYF. CDR3 coding DNA: TGTGCCAGCAGCTTAGCGGCGGGGCATAATCCCTACGAGCAGTACTTC.